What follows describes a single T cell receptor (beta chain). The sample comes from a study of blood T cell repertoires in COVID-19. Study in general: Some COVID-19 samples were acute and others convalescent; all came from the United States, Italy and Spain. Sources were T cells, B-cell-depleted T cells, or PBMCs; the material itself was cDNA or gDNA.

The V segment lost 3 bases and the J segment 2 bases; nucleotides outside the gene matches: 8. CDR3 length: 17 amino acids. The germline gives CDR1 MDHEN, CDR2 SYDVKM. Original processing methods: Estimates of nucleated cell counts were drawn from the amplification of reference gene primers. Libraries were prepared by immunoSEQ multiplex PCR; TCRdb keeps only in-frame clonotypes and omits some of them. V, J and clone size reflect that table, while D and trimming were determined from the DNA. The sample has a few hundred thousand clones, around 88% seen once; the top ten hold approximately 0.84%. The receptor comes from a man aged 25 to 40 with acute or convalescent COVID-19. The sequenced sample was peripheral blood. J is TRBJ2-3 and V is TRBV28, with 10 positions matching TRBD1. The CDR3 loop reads CASSFLRDRGNTDTQYF. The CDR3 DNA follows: TGTGCCAGCAGTTTTTTACGGGACAGGGGAAACACAGATACGCAGTATTTT.